The 21 T cell receptor beta chains given below trace back to one sample, sequenced in a study of shared clonotypes between healthy human individuals. Produced via immunoSEQ multiplex PCR; TCRdb's table is partial and in-frame only. The sample lists about 2.1 million clones, around 93% occurring once. It was CD45RO-negative cells, positively selected for CCR7, that made up naive CD8 cells, with terminally differentiated effector memory CD45RA+ cells excluded. Source material: naive CD8+ T cells from PBMCs. All receptors derive from a man between 18 and 35 years old in good health. Some clones in this sample may be carry-over from other donors' samples.

The rearrangement links TRBV6-1 to TRBJ1-1; no reliable D call. V lost 0 bases, J lost 3 bases, and 8 bases lay in between. The CDR3 sequence is 14 residues long. Looked up from germline, CDR1 is MNHNS and CDR2 is SASEGT. CDR3 protein: CASSEAPSDTEAFF. CDR3 DNA: TGTGCCAGCAGTGAAGCACCCTCGGACACTGAAGCTTTCTTT.

V gene TRBV7-8 combines with J gene TRBJ2-7, with D possibly being TRBD2 (7 bases). The V and J ends lost 3 bases and 1 base respectively, with 13 bases between them. Germline CDR1 reads SGHVS; CDR2 reads FQNEAQ. The CDR3 is made up of 15 amino acids. The CDR3 sequence: CASSFAGARSYEQYF. CDR3 in DNA: TGTGCCAGCAGCTTCGCGGGGGCCAGGTCCTACGAGCAGTACTTC.

The rearrangement uses TRBV14 and TRBJ1-1, with D possibly TRBD1 on 6 matching bases. The CDR3 is 13 amino acids. Trimming left V 3 bases short and J 6 bases short, with 11 bases between. Per the germline V gene, CDR1 is SGHDN and CDR2 is FVKESK. The DNA for the CDR3 is TGTGCCAGCAGCCACAGGGGTAGTGCTGAAGCTTTCTTT. Translating it yields CASSHRGSAEAFF.

The chain recombines TRBV10-1 with TRBJ1-2, with 7 bases matching TRBD1. Unmatched junction bases numbered 2, after V lost 5 bases and J lost 2 bases. There are 13 residues in the CDR3. Germline assignment: CDR1 WNHNN and CDR2 SYGVQD (reference sequence). CDR3 DNA: TGCGCCAGCAGTCGGGACAGCAACTATGGCTACACCTTC. It codes for CASSRDSNYGYTF.

The chain is built from TRBV4-2 and TRBJ2-7; D ambiguous. This CDR3 is 16 amino acids long. Trimming cost V 2 bases and J 2 bases, with 16 bases left between them. Germline-derived CDR1 and CDR2 are LGHNA and YNFKEQ. The CDR3 spells CASSQRFGGSPYEQYF. In DNA form, the CDR3 reads TGTGCCAGCAGCCAACGGTTTGGCGGTAGCCCCTACGAGCAGTACTTC.

This clone has a handful of counts. This chain joins TRBV29-1 and TRBJ2-1, with 8 bases lining up with TRBD2. The CDR3 is made up of 15 amino acids. Germline CDR1 is SQVTM and CDR2 is ANQGSEA. Trimming took 5 bases from V and 5 from J; bases not matched to a gene: 11. The CDR3 bases are TGCAGCGTTCTACTAGCGGAGTCCCCTAACAATGAGCAGTTCTTC. This sequence encodes CSVLLAESPNNEQFF.

A note on this clone: Other DNA sequences in this sample translate to the same CDR3. The rearrangement uses TRBV6-5 and TRBJ2-5; the D call may be TRBD1 or TRBD2 (5 bases each). This CDR3 comprises 13 residues. Trimming cost V 2 bases and J 5 bases, with 9 bases left between them. CDR1 is MNHEY and CDR2 is SVGAGI in the germline V gene. CDR3 sequence reads: CASSYGGGETQYF. The CDR3 nucleotides are TGTGCCAGCAGTTACGGTGGGGGTGAGACCCAGTACTTC.

The rearrangement links TRBV27 to TRBJ2-1; TRBD2 might be the D (6 bases). CDR1 MNHEY and CDR2 SMNVEV come from the germline V gene (reference sequence). The ends were cut back, 5 bases at V and 4 bases at J, with 9 bases in the middle. This CDR3 spans 13 amino acids. In DNA, the CDR3 is TGTGCCAGCAGTGTGGGACTGTACAATGAGCAGTTCTTC. Protein sequence: CASSVGLYNEQFF.

V usage is TRBV7-9 and J usage is TRBJ2-7; no firm D call. In germline, CDR1 is SEHNR, CDR2 FQNEAQ (reference sequence). Trimming took off 2 bases at V and 4 bases at J, with 12 bases between the two ends. The CDR3 sequence is 14 residues long. In DNA form, the CDR3 reads TGTGCCAGCAGCTTAACGGACGGCAAGTACGAGCAGTACTTC. It codes for CASSLTDGKYEQYF.

The genes are TRBV9 and TRBJ2-5, with TRBD2 matching 7 bases. Germline lookup yields CDR1 SGDLS and CDR2 YYNGEE. Trimming took 3 bases from V and 2 from J; bases not matched to a gene: 16. The CDR3 is 18 residues long. The CDR3 is CASSEGLVRGSLQETQYF. In DNA form, the CDR3 reads TGTGCCAGCAGCGAGGGGCTAGTGCGGGGGAGCTTACAAGAGACCCAGTACTTC.

CDR3 sequence (DNA): TGTGCCAGCAGCTCCTTTAGCGGGAGTTCCTCCTACAATGAGCAGTTCTTC. This translates into CASSSFSGSSSYNEQFF. V and J are TRBV7-6 and TRBJ2-1; 9 nucleotides align to TRBD2. V was clipped by 4 bases and J by 0 bases; unmatched bases: 7. Germline V lookup: CDR1 SGHVS, CDR2 FNYEAQ. The CDR3 spans 17 residues.

The genes are TRBV19 and TRBJ1-5, with 10 bases aligning to TRBD1. V lost 5 bases and J lost 4; bases outside the gene matches: 5. Germline CDR1 reads LNHDA; CDR2 reads SQIVND (reference sequence). The CDR3 contains 15 residues. The CDR3 DNA reads TGTGCCAGTAGTGTCGGACAGGGGGGAAATCAGCCCCAGCATTTT. Its protein is CASSVGQGGNQPQHF.

This sequence joins TRBV19 and TRBJ1-2, with 10 bases lining up with TRBD1. CDR1 LNHDA and CDR2 SQIVND come from the germline V gene (reference sequence). The J segment lost 2 bases and the V segment lost 5 bases, leaving 8 bases of the junction unmatched. This CDR3 has 16 residues. CDR3 in DNA: TGTGCCAGTAGTCCTCAACCGGGACAGGGGAACTATGGCTACACCTTC. Translating gives CASSPQPGQGNYGYTF. Combining the CDR3 with reference TRBV19 and TRBJ1-2 gives the whole variable domain DGGITQSPKYLFRKEGQNVTLSCEQNLNHDAMYWYRQDPGQGLRLIYYSQIVNDFQKGDIAEGYSVSREKKESFPLTVTSAQKNPTAFYLCASSPQPGQGNYGYTFGSGTRLTVV.

The rearrangement joins TRBV18 to TRBJ1-1; TRBD1 matches at 7 bases. This CDR3 contains 15 residues. Looked up from germline, CDR1 is KGHSH and CDR2 is LQKENI. The junction had 4 bases not matched to a gene; V was cut back by 3 bases and J by 0 bases. The CDR3 spells CASSPGDSLNTEAFF. The CDR3 region has the DNA TGTGCCAGCTCACCGGGGGACAGTCTGAACACTGAAGCTTTCTTT. Full variable domain (remainder filled in from reference TRBV18 and TRBJ1-1): NAGVMQNPRHLVRRRGQEARLRCSPMKGHSHVYWYRQLPEEGLKFMVYLQKENIIDESGMPKERFSAEFPKEGPSILRIQQVVRGDSAAYFCASSPGDSLNTEAFFGQGTRLTVV.

CDR3 bases: TGTGCCAGCAGCGAACAGGGGGCAAGCACAGATACGCAGTATTTT. It codes for CASSEQGASTDTQYF. The chain employs TRBV9 and TRBJ2-3; 9 positions agree with TRBD1. This CDR3 contains 15 residues. V dropped 3 bases and J dropped 0; count of bases not matched to a gene: 2. Germline V lookup: CDR1 SGDLS, CDR2 YYNGEE.

J is TRBJ1-3 and V is TRBV14; the D is unclear. The V gene lost 1 base and the J gene lost 1 base, with 5 bases spanning the gap. CDR1 is SGHDN, CDR2 FVKESK, per germline. This CDR3 has 14 residues. The CDR3 DNA sequence: TGTGCCAGCAGCCAAGTGGGGTCTGGAAACACCATATATTTT. Translated: CASSQVGSGNTIYF.

This clone was detected only once. The chain has TRBV19 and TRBJ2-1; 7 positions agree with TRBD1. The CDR3 is 14 amino acids. Germline V lookup: CDR1 LNHDA, CDR2 SQIVND (reference sequence). V gave up 9 bases and J gave up 3 bases; unmatched junction bases: 8. DNA of the CDR3: TGTGCCAGCGGGACCGGGACAGACTACAATGAGCAGTTCTTC. Translation: CASGTGTDYNEQFF.

The genes are TRBV4-2 and TRBJ2-3; weak D call: TRBD1 (5 bases). The CDR3 is 13 residues long. Trimming took off 8 bases at V and 5 bases at J, with 14 bases between the two ends. Germline V gene data show CDR1 as LGHNA and CDR2 as YNFKEQ. The DNA for the CDR3 is TGTGCCAGCCACGGCAGGGATGAAGATACGCAGTATTTT. This encodes CASHGRDEDTQYF.

This chain links TRBV27 with TRBJ1-1, with D hard to call. The germline gives CDR1 MNHEY, CDR2 SMNVEV (reference sequence). The length of the CDR3 is 15 residues. Between the trimmed V and J ends, which lost 5 bases and 1 base, there was a span of 14 bases. CDR3 sequence reads: CASSHGPRANTEAFF. The CDR3 DNA follows: TGTGCCAGCAGTCATGGCCCGCGGGCGAACACTGAAGCTTTCTTT.

V usage is TRBV7-9 and J usage is TRBJ2-5; D ambiguous. This CDR3 spans 12 amino acids. The germline V gene encodes CDR1 SEHNR and CDR2 FQNEAQ (reference sequence). Trimming took 3 bases from V and 5 from J, leaving 7 bases between them. The CDR3 here is CASSFLPETQYF. CDR3 nucleotides: TGTGCCAGCAGCTTCCTTCCCGAGACCCAGTACTTC.

This rearrangement joins TRBV4-3 to TRBJ2-7; a weak D match, TRBD2 (5 bases). This CDR3 has 17 amino acids. In germline, CDR1 is LGHNA, CDR2 YSLEER. Trimming took off 3 bases at V and 0 bases at J, with 18 bases between the two ends. CDR3 region: CASSQSASSRPSYEQYF. In DNA, the CDR3 is TGCGCCAGCAGCCAGAGCGCGTCTAGCCGACCCTCCTACGAGCAGTACTTC.